What follows is one T cell receptor (beta chain) and its context. This entry comes from a study of T cell responses to AZD1222 COVID-19 vaccine. The CDR3 runs 14 residues. Profiling relied on immunoSEQ multiplex PCR, and the TCRdb table lists in-frame clones only, not all of them. The sample shows roughly 150,000 clones, around 92% of them seen only once. V usage is TRBV21-1 and J usage is TRBJ2-7; the DNA was not used to check the table's D call, TRBD1. TRBV21-1 is a pseudogene segment. The specimen comprised peripheral blood, sampled on day 0 of AZD1222 vaccination. The receptor's source is an adult in good health. The CDR3 here is CASSNGQGSVEQYF. Here the CDR3 DNA reads TGTGCCAGCAGCAACGGACAGGGGTCTGTCGAGCAGTACTTC.